This is a list of T cell receptor beta chains from one sample in a study of cytomegalovirus exposure and HLA in healthy donors. Here immunoSEQ multiplex PCR was the method, and the copy in TCRdb shows in-frame clones only, minus some. The repertoire has fewer than 350,000 clones, over 85% of them found once; the top ten carry roughly 2.3%. Sequenced sample: PBMCs. The source of these receptors is a woman between 18 and 29 years old in good health and CMV-seronegative. CDR3s include the opening cysteine and the closing phenylalanine or tryptophan. Each record gives: CDR3 protein, CDR3 DNA, clone size, D gene, J gene, V gene. D genes are given only for firm matches. Clone size is not always given. Where it is, it says once, few, many or a class for expanded clones.

CDR3aa: CASSGRLAGGTDTQYF
CDR3nt: TGTGCCAGCAGCGGCAGACTAGCGGGGGGGACAGATACGCAGTATTTT
abundance: -
d_gene: TRBD2
j_gene: TRBJ2-3
v_gene: TRBV9

CDR3aa: CASSVGGGGDEQYF
CDR3nt: TGTGCCAGCAGCGTAGGCGGGGGGGGAGACGAGCAGTACTTC
abundance: -
d_gene: TRBD2
j_gene: TRBJ2-7
v_gene: TRBV9

CDR3aa: CASSFRGGVFSSNQPQHF
CDR3nt: TGTGCCAGCAGTTTCCGCGGAGGGGTATTCTCTAGCAATCAGCCCCAGCATTTT
abundance: -
d_gene: -
j_gene: TRBJ1-5
v_gene: TRBV27

CDR3aa: CASSLLPTDTQYF
CDR3nt: TGTGCCAGCAGCCTTCTTCCCACAGATACGCAGTATTTT
abundance: -
d_gene: -
j_gene: TRBJ2-3
v_gene: TRBV11-2

CDR3aa: CASSGQGPYGYTF
CDR3nt: TGTGCCAGTAGTGGACAGGGGCCCTATGGCTACACCTTC
abundance: -
d_gene: TRBD1
j_gene: TRBJ1-2
v_gene: TRBV19

CDR3aa: CASSLTEAGELFF
CDR3nt: TGTGCCAGCAGCCTAACCGAGGCCGGGGAGCTGTTTTTT
abundance: -
d_gene: -
j_gene: TRBJ2-2
v_gene: TRBV27

CDR3aa: CAISRDSQNTIYF
CDR3nt: TGTGCCATCAGCCGGGACAGTCAAAACACCATATATTTT
abundance: -
d_gene: TRBD1
j_gene: TRBJ1-3
v_gene: TRBV10-3

CDR3aa: CASSLDAGSYEQYF
CDR3nt: TGTGCCAGCAGCTTGGACGCCGGCTCCTACGAGCAGTACTTC
abundance: many
d_gene: -
j_gene: TRBJ2-7
v_gene: TRBV5-4

CDR3aa: CASSGIDRHTGNTIYF
CDR3nt: TGTGCCAGCAGTGGGATCGACAGGCATACTGGAAACACCATATATTTT
abundance: once
d_gene: -
j_gene: TRBJ1-3
v_gene: TRBV2

CDR3aa: CASSDVIKFPTYEQYF
CDR3nt: TGCGCCAGCAGTGACGTCATAAAGTTCCCCACCTACGAGCAGTACTTC
abundance: -
d_gene: -
j_gene: TRBJ2-7
v_gene: TRBV10-1

CDR3aa: CSVVLATGEDGYGYTF
CDR3nt: TGCAGCGTTGTCTTGGCCACAGGGGAAGACGGGTATGGCTACACCTTC
abundance: -
d_gene: TRBD1
j_gene: TRBJ1-2
v_gene: TRBV29-1

CDR3aa: CATSRSGGRFGGEQFF
CDR3nt: TGTGCCACCAGCCGGTCAGGGGGTCGCTTCGGGGGTGAGCAGTTCTTC
abundance: once
d_gene: -
j_gene: TRBJ2-1
v_gene: TRBV15

CDR3aa: CASSEDWQIYEQYF
CDR3nt: TGTGCCAGCAGTGAAGATTGGCAGATATACGAGCAGTACTTC
abundance: -
d_gene: -
j_gene: TRBJ2-7
v_gene: TRBV6-1

CDR3aa: CASRPGQGTDTQYF
CDR3nt: TGTGCCAGCAGACCGGGACAGGGCACAGATACGCAGTATTTT
abundance: -
d_gene: TRBD1
j_gene: TRBJ2-3
v_gene: TRBV2

CDR3aa: CSSSFSGTIYEQYF
CDR3nt: TGTTCCAGCAGCTTCTCCGGGACAATCTACGAGCAGTACTTC
abundance: -
d_gene: -
j_gene: TRBJ2-7
v_gene: TRBV7-9

CDR3aa: CASSFLSGGAADTQYF
CDR3nt: TGTGCCAGCAGCTTCCTTAGCGGGGGGGCCGCAGATACGCAGTATTTT
abundance: -
d_gene: TRBD2
j_gene: TRBJ2-3
v_gene: TRBV7-3

CDR3aa: CAWSPQGGWGGYTF
CDR3nt: TGTGCCTGGAGCCCACAGGGAGGGTGGGGTGGCTACACCTTC
abundance: -
d_gene: -
j_gene: TRBJ1-2
v_gene: TRBV30

CDR3aa: CASSDGRQANYGYTF
CDR3nt: TGCGCCAGCAGCGATGGGAGGCAGGCGAACTATGGCTACACCTTC
abundance: -
d_gene: -
j_gene: TRBJ1-2
v_gene: TRBV5-1

CDR3aa: CASSLGGRGWNSPLHF
CDR3nt: TGTGCCAGCAGCCTAGGCGGCAGGGGTTGGAATTCACCCCTCCACTTT
abundance: once
d_gene: -
j_gene: TRBJ1-6
v_gene: TRBV5-6

CDR3aa: CASRGGGGRLYEQYF
CDR3nt: TGTGCCAGCCGGGGGGGAGGGGGTCGTTTGTACGAGCAGTACTTC
abundance: -
d_gene: TRBD2
j_gene: TRBJ2-7
v_gene: TRBV6-1

CDR3aa: CASSALGVGGAPYEQYF
CDR3nt: TGTGCCAGCAGCGCCTTAGGGGTAGGGGGGGCCCCCTACGAGCAGTACTTC
abundance: -
d_gene: -
j_gene: TRBJ2-7
v_gene: TRBV7-9

CDR3aa: CASRDRATDTQYF
CDR3nt: TGTGCCAGTAGGGACAGGGCCACAGATACGCAGTATTTT
abundance: -
d_gene: TRBD1
j_gene: TRBJ2-3
v_gene: TRBV19

CDR3aa: CAISSSGGLSYEQYF
CDR3nt: TGTGCCATCAGTTCTAGCGGGGGGCTCTCCTACGAGCAGTACTTC
abundance: -
d_gene: TRBD2
j_gene: TRBJ2-7
v_gene: TRBV10-3

CDR3aa: CASSWGSGGSYEQYF
CDR3nt: TGTGCCAGCAGCTGGGGGAGCGGGGGATCCTACGAGCAGTACTTC
abundance: once
d_gene: TRBD2
j_gene: TRBJ2-7
v_gene: TRBV7-6

CDR3aa: CASGLAGGSTDTQYF
CDR3nt: TGTGCCAGCGGTTTAGCGGGGGGGAGCACAGATACGCAGTATTTT
abundance: -
d_gene: TRBD2
j_gene: TRBJ2-3
v_gene: TRBV2

CDR3aa: CASSYAPQGYSEAFF
CDR3nt: TGTGCCAGCAGTTATGCACCACAGGGCTACAGTGAAGCTTTCTTT
abundance: -
d_gene: -
j_gene: TRBJ1-1
v_gene: TRBV6-5

CDR3aa: CASSPPGNYGYTF
CDR3nt: TGTGCCAGCAGCCCCCCCGGGAACTATGGCTACACCTTC
abundance: -
d_gene: -
j_gene: TRBJ1-2
v_gene: TRBV28

CDR3aa: CASSLTGSGNTIYF
CDR3nt: TGTGCCAGCAGCCTGACAGGGTCCGGAAACACCATATATTTT
abundance: -
d_gene: TRBD1
j_gene: TRBJ1-3
v_gene: TRBV6-5

CDR3aa: CASRYRDTDGNTEAFF
CDR3nt: TGTGCCAGCCGATACCGGGACACAGATGGGAACACTGAAGCTTTCTTT
abundance: -
d_gene: -
j_gene: TRBJ1-1
v_gene: TRBV19

CDR3aa: CASRLGLAKETQYF
CDR3nt: TGTGCCAGCAGACTGGGACTAGCTAAAGAGACCCAGTACTTC
abundance: -
d_gene: TRBD2
j_gene: TRBJ2-5
v_gene: TRBV6-5

CDR3aa: CASRGRGGYTF
CDR3nt: TGTGCCAGCAGAGGACGGGGTGGCTACACCTTC
abundance: -
d_gene: -
j_gene: TRBJ1-2
v_gene: TRBV7-3

CDR3aa: CASSLATGQGQNIQYF
CDR3nt: TGCGCCAGCAGCCTGGCGACGGGACAGGGTCAAAACATTCAGTACTTC
abundance: -
d_gene: TRBD1
j_gene: TRBJ2-4
v_gene: TRBV5-1

CDR3aa: CASSSLGQGGRYGYTF
CDR3nt: TGCGCCAGCAGCTCTCTTGGACAGGGGGGGCGTTATGGCTACACCTTC
abundance: -
d_gene: TRBD1
j_gene: TRBJ1-2
v_gene: TRBV4-1

CDR3aa: CASSRGQWGNIQYF
CDR3nt: TGTGCCAGCAGCCGGGGACAGTGGGGAAACATTCAGTACTTC
abundance: few
d_gene: TRBD1
j_gene: TRBJ2-4
v_gene: TRBV2

CDR3aa: CASSATGGGTEAFF
CDR3nt: TGTGCCAGCAGCGCCACAGGGGGGGGGACTGAAGCTTTCTTT
abundance: -
d_gene: TRBD1
j_gene: TRBJ1-1
v_gene: TRBV5-4